This T cell receptor (beta chain) was observed in a study of blood T cell repertoires in COVID-19. About the study: The cDNA or gDNA used as material had been derived from T cells, B-cell-depleted T cells, or PBMCs.

Assay used: immunoSEQ multiplex PCR; TCRdb lists only in-frame clones, some missing. Among tens of thousands of clones, around 80% were seen once, and the ten largest hold 10%. Germline CDR1 and CDR2: LGHDT and YNNKEL (reference sequence). The length of the CDR3 is 16 residues. Trimming at V came to 1 base and at J to 4 bases, leaving 7 bases not matched to a gene. This receptor was identified in a man in his sixties with acute or convalescent COVID-19. Sequenced input: peripheral blood. This chain connects TRBV3-1 (or the pseudogene TRBV3-2) to TRBJ2-5, with TRBD2 matching over 9 bases. Here the CDR3 DNA reads TGTGCCAGCAGCCAAGCGGGGACTAGCAGGCGAGAGACCCAGTACTTC. Encoded protein: CASSQAGTSRRETQYF.